This TCR beta chain was found in a study of T cell responses to AZD1222 COVID-19 vaccine. Study results and limitations: Clonal diversity was possibly underestimated, and white British individuals and females predominated among donors. Compared with day 0, the breadth and depth of the Spike-specific TCR repertoire rose significantly after two doses of AZD1222. Among AZD1222 vaccinees, only six or seven were seropositive at baseline. Vaccine-associated CD4 TCRs ranged over spike, dominating at 160-218 and 743-854.

This table comes from immunoSEQ multiplex PCR, and its TCRdb copy is limited to in-frame clones, with some not included. The sample includes tens of thousands of clones, around nine tenths of them seen just once. Concerning this clone itself: Its matching antigen is unknown.

The source is an adult in good health. Material: peripheral blood, obtained on day 0 of MenACWY control vaccination.

CDR3 region: CASSGPGTGSGNTIYF. In DNA form, the CDR3 reads TGTGCCAGCAGTGGCCCCGGGACAGGGTCTGGAAACACCATATATTTT. V and J are TRBV6-1 and TRBJ1-3, with 9 bases that match TRBD1. Losses at the gene ends were 4 bases for V and 1 base for J; bases not matched to a gene: 5. Germline V gene lookup returns CDR1 MNHNS and CDR2 SASEGT. The CDR3 extends over 16 amino acids.